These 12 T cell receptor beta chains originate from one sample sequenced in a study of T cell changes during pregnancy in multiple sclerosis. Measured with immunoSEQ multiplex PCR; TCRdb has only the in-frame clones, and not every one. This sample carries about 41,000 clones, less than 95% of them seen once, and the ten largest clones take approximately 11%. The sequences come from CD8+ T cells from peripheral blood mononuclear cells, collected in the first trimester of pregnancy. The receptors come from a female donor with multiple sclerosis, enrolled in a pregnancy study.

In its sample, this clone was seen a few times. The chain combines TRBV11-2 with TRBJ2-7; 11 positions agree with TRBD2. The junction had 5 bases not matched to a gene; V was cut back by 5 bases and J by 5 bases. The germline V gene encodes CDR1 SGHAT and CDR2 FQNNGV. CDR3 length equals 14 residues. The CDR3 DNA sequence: TGTGCCAGCAGCAAACTAGCGGGAGATGACGAGCAGTACTTC. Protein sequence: CASSKLAGDDEQYF. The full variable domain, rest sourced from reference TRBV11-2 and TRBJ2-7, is EAGVAQSPRYKIIEKRQSVAFWCNPISGHATLYWYQQILGQGPKLLIQFQNNGVVDDSQLPKDRFSAERLKGVDSTLKIQPAKLEDSAVYLCASSKLAGDDEQYFGPGTRLTVT.

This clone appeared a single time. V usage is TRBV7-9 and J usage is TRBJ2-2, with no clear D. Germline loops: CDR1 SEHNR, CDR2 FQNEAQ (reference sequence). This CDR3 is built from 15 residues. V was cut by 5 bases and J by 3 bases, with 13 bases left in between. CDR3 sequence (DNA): TGTGCCAGCAGCCCTCCCGCGGCCGACACCGGGGAGCTGTTTTTT. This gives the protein CASSPPAADTGELFF.

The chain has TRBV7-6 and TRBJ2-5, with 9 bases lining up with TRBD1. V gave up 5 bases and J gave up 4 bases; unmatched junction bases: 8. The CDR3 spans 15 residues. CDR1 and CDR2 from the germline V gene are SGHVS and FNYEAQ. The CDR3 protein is CASSLWDRATETQYF. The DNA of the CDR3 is TGTGCCAGCAGCCTTTGGGACAGGGCGACAGAGACCCAGTACTTC.

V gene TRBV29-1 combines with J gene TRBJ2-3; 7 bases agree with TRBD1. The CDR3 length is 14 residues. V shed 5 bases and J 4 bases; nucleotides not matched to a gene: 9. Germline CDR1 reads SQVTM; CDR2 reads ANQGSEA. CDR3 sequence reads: CSVTGTGVPDTQYF. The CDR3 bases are TGCAGCGTTACCGGAACAGGGGTTCCAGATACGCAGTATTTT.

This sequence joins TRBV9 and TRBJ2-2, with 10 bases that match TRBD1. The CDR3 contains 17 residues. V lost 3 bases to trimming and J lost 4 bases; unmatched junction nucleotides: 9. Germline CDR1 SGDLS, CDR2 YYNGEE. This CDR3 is CASSGHRDRGFTGELFF. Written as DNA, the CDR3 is TGTGCCAGCAGCGGACACCGGGACAGGGGTTTCACCGGGGAGCTGTTTTTT.

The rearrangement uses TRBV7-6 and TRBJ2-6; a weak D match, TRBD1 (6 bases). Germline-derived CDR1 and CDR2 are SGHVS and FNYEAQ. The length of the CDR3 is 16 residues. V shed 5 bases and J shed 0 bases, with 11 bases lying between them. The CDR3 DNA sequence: TGTGCCAGCAGCCCCGCACAGGGCTCTGGGGCCAACGTCCTGACTTTC. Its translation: CASSPAQGSGANVLTF.

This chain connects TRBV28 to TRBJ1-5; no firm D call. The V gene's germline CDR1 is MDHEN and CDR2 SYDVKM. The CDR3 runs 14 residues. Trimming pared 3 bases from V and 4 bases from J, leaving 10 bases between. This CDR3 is CASSLVGSNQPQHF. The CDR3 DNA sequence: TGTGCCAGCAGTTTGGTAGGGAGTAATCAGCCCCAGCATTTT.

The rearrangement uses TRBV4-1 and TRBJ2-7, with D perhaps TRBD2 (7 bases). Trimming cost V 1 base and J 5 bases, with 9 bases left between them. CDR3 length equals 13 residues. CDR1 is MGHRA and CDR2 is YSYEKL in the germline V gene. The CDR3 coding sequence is TGCGCCAGCAGCCAAGGAGGGGGGGACGAGCAGTACTTC. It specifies CASSQGGGDEQYF.

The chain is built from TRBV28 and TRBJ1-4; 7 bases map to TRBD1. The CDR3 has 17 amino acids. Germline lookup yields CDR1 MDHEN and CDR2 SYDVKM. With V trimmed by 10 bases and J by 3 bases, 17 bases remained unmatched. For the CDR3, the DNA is TGTGCCACCGCGACAGGGAAGAGAGGCTGGGCTAATGAAAAACTGTTTTTT. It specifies CATATGKRGWANEKLFF.

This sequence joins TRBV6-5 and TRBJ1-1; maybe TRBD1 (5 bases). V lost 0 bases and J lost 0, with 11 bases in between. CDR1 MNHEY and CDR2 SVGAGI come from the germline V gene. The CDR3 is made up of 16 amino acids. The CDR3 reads CASSYSKEGMNTEAFF. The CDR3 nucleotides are TGTGCCAGCAGTTACTCGAAGGAGGGGATGAACACTGAAGCTTTCTTT.

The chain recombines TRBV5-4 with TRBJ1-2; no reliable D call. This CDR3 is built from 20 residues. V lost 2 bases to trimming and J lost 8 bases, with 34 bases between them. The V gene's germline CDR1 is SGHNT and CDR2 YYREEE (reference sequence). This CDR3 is CASSFSRAGAMLVLSVGYTF. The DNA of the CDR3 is TGTGCCAGCAGCTTCTCCCGAGCCGGAGCTATGCTAGTTTTGAGCGTGGGCTACACCTTC.

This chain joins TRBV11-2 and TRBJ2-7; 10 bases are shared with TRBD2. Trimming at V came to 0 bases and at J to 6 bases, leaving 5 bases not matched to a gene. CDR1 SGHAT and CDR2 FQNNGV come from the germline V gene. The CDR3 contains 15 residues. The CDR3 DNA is TGTGCCAGCAGCTTAGAACGGCTAGCGGGAGTCGAGCAGTACTTC. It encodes CASSLERLAGVEQYF. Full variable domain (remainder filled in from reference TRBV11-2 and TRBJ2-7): EAGVAQSPRYKIIEKRQSVAFWCNPISGHATLYWYQQILGQGPKLLIQFQNNGVVDDSQLPKDRFSAERLKGVDSTLKIQPAKLEDSAVYLCASSLERLAGVEQYFGPGTRLTVT.